These T cell receptor beta chains were read from a single sample in a study of cytomegalovirus exposure and HLA in healthy donors. Clones were read by immunoSEQ multiplex PCR, and TCRdb kept only the in-frame ones, dropping some. Of 130,000 or so clones listed, around 77% are singletons. Sequencing input: PBMCs. The receptor set was obtained from a woman aged 55-70 years in good health and CMV-seronegative. Each CDR3 is given with its conserved first and last residue. Fields, in order: J gene, D gene, clone size, V gene, CDR3 length, CDR3 protein, CDR3 DNA. The D gene is left open where the match is weak. Expanded clones are given a class, and other clones once, few, many or no size at all.

TRBJ1-6 | TRBD1 | . | TRBV19 | 14 | CASSGQGVNSPLHF | TGTGCCAGTAGTGGACAGGGTGTTAATTCACCCCTCCACTTT
TRBJ1-1 | TRBD1 | . | TRBV6-5 | 15 | CASSLWDRGNTEAFF | TGTGCCAGCAGTCTATGGGACAGGGGGAACACTGAAGCTTTCTTT
TRBJ2-1 | TRBD2 | . | TRBV18 | 17 | CASSPFTSGASYNEQFF | TGTGCCAGCTCACCATTTACTAGCGGAGCCTCCTACAATGAGCAGTTCTTC
TRBJ1-2 | . | . | TRBV7-2 | 14 | CASSLSDKGGGYTF | TGTGCCAGCAGCTTGTCGGACAAAGGGGGTGGCTACACCTTC
TRBJ1-5 | . | few | TRBV2 | 13 | CASGTGSNQPQHF | TGTGCCAGCGGGACTGGTAGCAATCAGCCCCAGCATTTT
TRBJ1-1 | . | . | TRBV18 | 15 | CASSPRKNTGSEAFF | TGTGCCAGCTCACCACGAAAGAATACAGGGTCTGAAGCTTTCTTT
TRBJ2-1 | . | few | TRBV5-1 | 13 | CASSERTWAGEFF | TGCGCCAGCAGCGAACGGACGTGGGCCGGGGAGTTCTTC
TRBJ1-4 | . | few | TRBV19 | 17 | CASSIEFGTLSNEKLFF | TGTGCCAGTAGTATAGAATTCGGGACACTGAGTAATGAAAAACTGTTTTTT
TRBJ2-1 | . | . | TRBV15 | 14 | CATSRDGGYNEQFF | TGTGCCACCAGCAGAGATGGAGGTTACAATGAGCAGTTCTTC
TRBJ2-7 | TRBD1 | . | TRBV2 | 15 | CASSEQDRMIYEQYF | TGTGCCAGCAGTGAACAGGACAGGATGATCTACGAGCAGTACTTC
TRBJ1-3 | TRBD1 | . | TRBV19 | 15 | CASSIPNRGGNTIYF | TGTGCCAGTAGTATCCCCAACAGGGGAGGAAACACCATATATTTT
TRBJ1-1 | . | . | TRBV7-2 | 14 | CASTPWSVNTEAFF | TGTGCCAGCACCCCTTGGAGTGTGAACACTGAAGCTTTCTTT
TRBJ2-7 | TRBD2 | once | TRBV10-3 | 17 | CAISEPDSGKSTYEQYF | TGTGCCATCAGTGAGCCTGATAGCGGGAAAAGCACCTACGAGCAGTACTTC
TRBJ2-2 | TRBD2 | . | TRBV7-6 | 16 | CASSRRGGMGPGELFF | TGTGCCAGCAGCCGACGGGGAGGGATGGGTCCCGGGGAGCTGTTTTTT
TRBJ1-3 | TRBD1 | . | TRBV2 | 16 | CASSEVGTGAGNTIYF | TGTGCCAGCAGTGAAGTCGGGACAGGGGCTGGAAACACCATATATTTT
TRBJ2-3 | TRBD1 | once | TRBV29-1 | 15 | CSANRAGGAGDTQYF | TGCAGCGCCAATAGGGCAGGGGGTGCAGGAGATACGCAGTATTTT
TRBJ2-1 | . | . | TRBV5-1 | 14 | CASSSTTGNDEQFF | TGCGCCAGCAGCTCTACGACCGGGAACGATGAGCAGTTCTTC
TRBJ2-5 | . | . | TRBV7-8 | 16 | CASSFGGLNELETQYF | TGTGCCAGCAGCTTCGGGGGGCTTAATGAATTGGAGACCCAGTACTTC
TRBJ1-1 | . | few | TRBV5-1 | 14 | CASSLDGGNTEAFF | TGCGCCAGCAGCTTAGACGGGGGGAACACTGAAGCTTTCTTT
TRBJ2-3 | . | . | TRBV28 | 16 | CATNGEGRGRTDTQYF | TGTGCCACCAACGGTGAAGGAAGGGGAAGGACAGATACGCAGTATTTT
TRBJ2-5 | . | once | TRBV4-2 | 18 | CASSQRESRNGVGETQYF | TGTGCCAGCAGCCAAAGGGAGTCTCGGAACGGCGTGGGAGAGACCCAGTACTTC
TRBJ2-7 | TRBD1 | . | TRBV5-1 | 14 | CASSPWDRVHEQYF | TGCGCCAGCAGCCCCTGGGACAGGGTCCACGAGCAGTACTTC
TRBJ1-4 | TRBD1 | . | TRBV7-9 | 14 | CASSLPQGDEKLFF | TGTGCCAGCAGCTTACCCCAGGGGGATGAAAAACTGTTTTTT
TRBJ1-2 | . | . | TRBV18 | 13 | CASSPGGNYGYTF | TGTGCCAGCTCACCAGGGGGGAACTATGGCTACACCTTC
TRBJ1-3 | TRBD1 | . | TRBV6-6 | 14 | CASSPTGVGNTIYF | TGTGCCAGCAGTCCAACAGGGGTTGGAAACACCATATATTTT
TRBJ2-1 | . | . | TRBV7-6 | 15 | CASSLKGGPYNEQFF | TGTGCCAGCAGCTTAAAGGGGGGGCCCTACAATGAGCAGTTCTTC
TRBJ2-3 | . | . | TRBV7-8 | 16 | CASSLALRLGTDTQYF | TGTGCCAGCAGCTTAGCGCTCAGACTAGGCACAGATACGCAGTATTTT
TRBJ2-2 | . | . | TRBV5-1 | 14 | CASSLTEGPGELFF | TGCGCCAGCAGCTTGACCGAGGGTCCGGGGGAGCTGTTTTTT
TRBJ2-1 | TRBD2 | . | TRBV4-2 | 18 | CASSQAPGSSGTYNEQFF | TGTGCCAGCAGCCAAGCACCTGGATCTAGCGGCACCTACAATGAGCAGTTCTTC
TRBJ1-2 | . | once | TRBV4-1 | 15 | CASSQGRGANYGYTF | TGCGCCAGCAGCCAAGGACGGGGAGCTAACTATGGCTACACCTTC
TRBJ2-5 | . | . | TRBV18 | 13 | CASRSGTQETQYF | TGTGCCAGCCGTAGCGGTACTCAAGAGACCCAGTACTTC
TRBJ2-7 | . | . | TRBV14 | 14 | CASSQWRASYEQYF | TGTGCCAGCAGCCAGTGGCGGGCCTCCTACGAGCAGTACTTC
TRBJ2-7 | TRBD1 | . | TRBV10-1 | 15 | CASSESGTGNYEQYF | TGCGCCAGCAGTGAGTCCGGGACAGGAAATTACGAGCAGTACTTC
TRBJ2-7 | . | . | TRBV5-4 | 14 | CASSPYPQSYEQYF | TGTGCCAGCAGCCCCTACCCACAGTCCTACGAGCAGTACTTC
TRBJ2-7 | . | . | TRBV28 | 13 | CASSLGSSYEQYF | TGTGCCAGCAGTTTGGGCTCGTCCTACGAGCAGTACTTC
TRBJ2-7 | TRBD2 | . | TRBV19 | 15 | CASSIGLAGADEQYF | TGTGCCAGTAGTATTGGGCTAGCGGGAGCAGACGAGCAGTACTTC
TRBJ1-1 | . | . | TRBV9 | 14 | CASTTGSGNTEAFF | TGTGCCAGCACCACAGGGTCCGGGAACACTGAAGCTTTCTTT
TRBJ2-5 | TRBD2 | . | TRBV7-7 | 14 | CASSSAGGSETQYF | TGTGCTAGCAGTTCCGCGGGGGGATCGGAGACCCAGTACTTC
TRBJ2-3 | TRBD2 | . | TRBV18 | 15 | CASSPGLASTDTQYF | TGTGCCAGCTCACCGGGACTAGCGAGCACAGATACGCAGTATTTT
TRBJ1-2 | . | . | TRBV15 | 15 | CATSRDRLKNGGYTF | TGTGCCACCAGCAGAGATCGACTCAAGAATGGGGGCTACACCTTC
TRBJ2-2 | TRBD1 | . | TRBV7-3 | 15 | CASSLRTGGPGELFF | TGTGCCAGCAGCCTCCGGACAGGGGGACCCGGGGAGCTGTTTTTT
TRBJ2-2 | . | . | TRBV10-2 | 14 | CASNEQPGTGELFF | TGCGCCAGCAACGAGCAGCCGGGGACCGGGGAGCTGTTTTTT
TRBJ2-7 | TRBD1 | . | TRBV6-1 | 15 | CASSGRDRVSYEQYF | TGTGCCAGCAGTGGCCGGGACAGGGTCTCCTACGAGCAGTACTTC
TRBJ2-1 | TRBD1 | few | TRBV7-2 | 15 | CASSYDRGPYNEQFF | TGTGCCAGCAGCTACGACAGGGGGCCCTACAATGAGCAGTTCTTC
TRBJ2-7 | . | . | TRBV5-1 | 14 | CASTWGGQAYEQYF | TGCGCCAGCACCTGGGGGGGACAGGCCTACGAGCAGTACTTC